This TCR beta chain emerged from a study of shared clonotypes between healthy human individuals. Germline V gene sequence: CDR1 SGHRS, CDR2 YFSETQ. The CDR3 has 17 residues. J lost 5 bases, V lost 0 bases, and 9 bases had no gene match. TCRdb keeps only in-frame clones here, not all; method: immunoSEQ multiplex PCR. The sample lists millions of clones, 93% seen once, with 0.39% in the top ten. The receptor was derived from a man aged 18 to 30 in good health. Some clones in this sample may be carry-over from other donors' samples. Sample: naive CD4+ T cells from PBMCs. As to subset: CD45RA+ positively selected. The gene calls are TRBV5-1 and TRBJ2-3; 10 nucleotides agree with TRBD2. CDR3 sequence reads: CASSLAIPSGSGDTQYF. The CDR3 region has the DNA TGCGCCAGCAGCTTGGCCATTCCTAGCGGGAGTGGAGATACGCAGTATTTT.